This is a list of T cell receptor beta chains from one sample in a study of shared clonotypes between healthy human individuals. Some clones are missing from TCRdb's copy, which holds only in-frame ones; the method was immunoSEQ multiplex PCR. The data contain millions of clones, about 95% of them seen just once; the ten biggest clones take up 0.1% to 0.15%. The source material was naive CD4+ T cells sorted from blood. These receptors originate from a man between 18 and 29 years old in good health. The CDR3 runs from the conserved cysteine through the conserved F or W. Each record gives: V gene, CDR3 length, J gene, D gene, clone size, CDR3 protein, CDR3 DNA. D genes are given only for firm matches. Clone sizes are given selectively: once, few, many, or a class where the clone is expanded.

>TRBV29-1|13|TRBJ2-7|TRBD2|.
CSTRDGGGYEQYF
TGCAGCACGCGGGACGGGGGGGGTTACGAGCAGTACTTC
>TRBV6-6|15|TRBJ1-6|.|.
CASSYTQGSYSPLHF
TGTGCCAGCAGTTACACGCAGGGGTCATATTCACCCCTCCACTTT
>TRBV19|15|TRBJ2-1|.|few
CASSREGARYNEQFF
TGTGCCAGTAGCCGGGAGGGGGCTCGCTACAATGAGCAGTTCTTC
>TRBV6-5|15|TRBJ2-7|TRBD1|.
CASSFGRPTGDEQYF
TGTGCCAGCAGTTTCGGAAGACCTACAGGGGACGAGCAGTACTTC
>TRBV28|14|TRBJ1-2|TRBD1|.
CASRLGTGNYGYTF
TGTGCCAGCCGCCTTGGGACAGGGAACTATGGCTACACCTTC
>TRBV6-1|12|TRBJ1-2|.|.
CATGWQAYGYTF
TGTGCCACCGGGTGGCAGGCCTATGGCTACACCTTC
>TRBV5-1|15|TRBJ1-6|TRBD1|.
CASSFDTGGNSPLHF
TGCGCCAGCAGCTTCGATACAGGGGGTAATTCACCCCTCCACTTT
>TRBV5-4|13|TRBJ2-7|.|.
CASSLEERDEQYF
TGTGCCAGCAGCTTGGAGGAAAGGGACGAGCAGTACTTC
>TRBV6-6|13|TRBJ2-7|TRBD2|.
CATYLAGGYEQYF
TGTGCCACCTACCTAGCGGGAGGCTACGAGCAGTACTTC
>TRBV7-6|15|TRBJ2-7|.|.
CASSLAGRDSYEQYF
TGTGCCAGCAGCTTAGCGGGTAGGGATAGCTACGAGCAGTACTTC
>TRBV27|14|TRBJ1-6|.|.
CASSLGRIVSPLHF
TGTGCCAGCAGTCTGGGACGGATTGTTTCACCCCTCCACTTT
>TRBV6-1|12|TRBJ2-7|.|.
CASSGWYYEQYF
TGTGCCAGCAGTGGTTGGTACTACGAGCAGTACTTC
>TRBV19|12|TRBJ2-5|.|.
CASSPGGKTQYF
TGTGCCAGTAGTCCTGGTGGGAAGACCCAGTACTTC
>TRBV5-1|15|TRBJ2-6|.|.
CASSTNPSGANVLTF
TGCGCCAGCAGCACTAACCCCTCTGGGGCCAACGTCCTGACTTTC
>TRBV5-6|15|TRBJ1-4|TRBD1|.
CASSLERGLGEKLFF
TGTGCCAGCAGCTTGGAGAGGGGGCTGGGCGAAAAACTGTTTTTT
>TRBV18|16|TRBJ2-7|TRBD1|.
CASSQSRDSPGVEQYF
TGTGCCAGCTCCCAGAGTCGGGACAGCCCAGGGGTCGAGCAGTACTTC
>TRBV19|15|TRBJ1-1|.|.
CASSTLLQGSTEAFF
TGTGCCAGTAGTACGCTCCTGCAGGGCTCCACTGAAGCTTTCTTT
>TRBV29-1|11|TRBJ2-1|.|.
CSVDRVNEQFF
TGCAGCGTTGACAGGGTAAATGAGCAGTTCTTC
>TRBV30|17|TRBJ2-3|TRBD2|.
CAWRALAGEGGADTQYF
TGTGCCTGGAGGGCATTAGCGGGAGAAGGAGGGGCAGATACGCAGTATTTT
>TRBV7-6|15|TRBJ1-5|.|.
CASSLGPSSGQPQHF
TGTGCCAGCAGCTTAGGGCCATCGTCAGGTCAGCCCCAGCATTTT
>TRBV6-1|14|TRBJ2-7|TRBD1|.
CASSGNRGPYEQYF
TGTGCCAGCAGTGGGAACAGGGGGCCCTACGAGCAGTACTTC
>TRBV18|15|TRBJ1-6|.|.
CASSPSGAYNSPLHF
TGTGCCAGCTCACCATCAGGGGCCTATAATTCACCCCTCCACTTT
>TRBV6-5|12|TRBJ2-7|TRBD2|.
CASRQRGGEQYF
TGTGCCAGCAGGCAACGGGGGGGCGAGCAGTACTTC
>TRBV11-1|16|TRBJ2-7|TRBD1|.
CASSSTGQGNFYEQYF
TGTGCCAGCAGCTCTACGGGACAGGGCAACTTCTACGAGCAGTACTTC
>TRBV25-1|15|TRBJ1-2|.|.
CASSESRNRRDGYTF
TGTGCCAGCAGTGAATCGAGGAACCGACGGGATGGCTACACCTTC
>TRBV5-6|15|TRBJ1-2|.|.
CASSLWSYGNYGYTF
TGTGCCAGCAGCTTGTGGTCTTACGGAAACTATGGCTACACCTTC
>TRBV6-5|15|TRBJ1-1|.|.
CASSYAANWNTEAFF
TGTGCCAGCAGTTACGCGGCGAACTGGAACACTGAAGCTTTCTTT
>TRBV6-1|11|TRBJ1-1|.|.
CASSDWDEAFF
TGTGCCAGCAGTGACTGGGATGAAGCTTTCTTT
>TRBV4-1|16|TRBJ2-5|.|.
CASSPRGTETQETQYF
TGCGCCAGCAGCCCAAGGGGCACAGAGACACAAGAGACCCAGTACTTC
>TRBV5-4|16|TRBJ2-3|TRBD2|.
CASSLDGGGGTDTQYF
TGTGCCAGCAGCTTGGATGGCGGGGGGGGCACAGATACGCAGTATTTT
>TRBV18|15|TRBJ2-7|.|.
CASSPPGGAVYEQYF
TGTGCCAGCTCACCACCGGGGGGGGCAGTCTACGAGCAGTACTTC
>TRBV2|13|TRBJ2-2|.|.
CASNLGVTGELFF
TGTGCCAGCAATCTAGGGGTCACCGGGGAGCTGTTTTTT
>TRBV30|11|TRBJ1-1|.|.
CAWSRDLGAFF
TGTGCCTGGAGTAGGGACTTAGGAGCTTTCTTT
>TRBV9|17|TRBJ2-2|TRBD1|.
CASSVVPETGGYEELFF
TGTGCCAGCAGCGTAGTGCCCGAGACAGGGGGCTACGAGGAGCTGTTTTTT
>TRBV5-6|18|TRBJ2-3|TRBD2|.
CASSFGYLAGGGTDTQYF
TGTGCCAGCAGCTTCGGGTATTTGGCGGGAGGGGGCACAGATACGCAGTATTTT
>TRBV9|15|TRBJ1-2|TRBD1|.
CASSVSRGQNYGYTF
TGTGCCAGCAGCGTATCTAGGGGGCAAAACTATGGCTACACCTTC
>TRBV7-9|13|TRBJ2-7|.|.
CASSLVRFHEQYF
TGTGCCAGCAGCTTAGTTCGATTCCACGAGCAGTACTTC
>TRBV4-1|15|TRBJ2-7|.|.
CASRAINGSSYEQYF
TGCGCCAGCAGGGCGATAAATGGAAGCTCCTACGAGCAGTACTTC
>TRBV28|12|TRBJ2-2|.|.
CASGPGAGGLFF
TGTGCCAGTGGCCCAGGGGCGGGTGGGCTGTTTTTT
>TRBV5-1|16|TRBJ1-5|TRBD1|.
CASSLDPGQGNQPQHF
TGCGCCAGCAGCTTGGATCCGGGACAGGGCAATCAGCCCCAGCATTTT
>TRBV5-1|14|TRBJ1-1|.|.
CASSANPLNTEAFF
TGCGCCAGCAGCGCGAACCCCCTGAACACTGAAGCTTTCTTT
>TRBV21-1|22|TRBJ1-5|.|.
CASSKSLRKRRTIVVSNQPQHF
TGTGCCAGCAGCAAATCCCTTAGGAAGAGACGGACGATAGTAGTTAGCAATCAGCCCCAGCATTTT
>TRBV19|16|TRBJ2-2|.|.
CASRLDSGLNTGELFF
TGTGCCAGTAGGCTAGATAGCGGATTGAACACCGGGGAGCTGTTTTTT
>TRBV2|19|TRBJ2-7|TRBD2|once
CASSEAWGLAGGTPYEQYF
TGTGCCAGCAGTGAAGCGTGGGGACTAGCGGGAGGCACCCCCTACGAGCAGTACTTC
>TRBV29-1|13|TRBJ1-1|.|.
CSVELLLNTEAFF
TGCAGCGTTGAACTCCTACTGAACACTGAAGCTTTCTTT
>TRBV2|14|TRBJ1-5|.|.
CASSEALSNQPQHF
TGTGCCAGCAGTGAGGCATTAAGTAATCAGCCCCAGCATTTT
>TRBV28|17|TRBJ2-6|.|.
CASSLLGGLSGANVLTF
TGTGCCAGCAGTTTACTCGGGGGGCTCTCTGGGGCCAACGTCCTGACTTTC
>TRBV2|13|TRBJ2-7|TRBD2|.
CASSLAGLYEQYF
TGTGCCAGCAGCCTAGCGGGGCTCTACGAGCAGTACTTC
>TRBV5-8|16|TRBJ2-1|.|.
CASSLRGPGSYNEQFF
TGTGCCAGCAGCTTAAGGGGCCCGGGATCCTACAATGAGCAGTTCTTC
>TRBV5-4|16|TRBJ2-2|TRBD1|.
CASSFRQGLGAGELFF
TGTGCCAGCAGCTTCCGACAGGGGTTAGGGGCCGGGGAGCTGTTTTTT
>TRBV5-1|12|TRBJ2-3|.|.
CASSFPGDEQYF
TGCGCCAGCAGCTTCCCGGGGGACGAGCAGTATTTT
>TRBV18|15|TRBJ1-3|.|.
CASSPRTDSGNTIYF
TGTGCCAGCTCACCTCGGACTGACTCTGGAAACACCATATATTTT